These T cell receptor beta chains were read from a single sample in a study of cytomegalovirus exposure and HLA in healthy donors. Here immunoSEQ multiplex PCR was the method, and the copy in TCRdb shows in-frame clones only, minus some. The sample carries around 130,000 clones, 77% recorded once. Sample: PBMCs. The receptors were sampled from a man between 18 and 35 years old in good health and CMV-seropositive. CDR3s include the opening cysteine and the closing phenylalanine or tryptophan. D genes are given only for firm matches. Expanded clones are given a class, and other clones once, few, many or no size at all.

j_gene | d_gene | abundance | v_gene | CDR3nt | CDR3aa
TRBJ1-5 | TRBD1 | NA | TRBV5-8 | TGTGCCAGCAGCTTGGTGTCGACAGGGGAGGTATTTCAGCCCCAGCATTTT | CASSLVSTGEVFQPQHF
TRBJ1-1 | NA | NA | TRBV29-1 | TGCAGCGTTGTGTGGCCCCCCGGAGGTGGGTCTGAAGCTTTCTTT | CSVVWPPGGGSEAFF
TRBJ2-2 | TRBD1 | few | TRBV7-9 | TGTGCCAGCAGCGGCCGGGACAGGGGGCTTACCGGGGAGCTGTTTTTT | CASSGRDRGLTGELFF
TRBJ1-1 | NA | few | TRBV21-1 | TGTGCCAGCAGCAAAGTCCATCTAACGACAGGGGGCACTGAAGCTTTCTTT | CASSKVHLTTGGTEAFF
TRBJ2-7 | NA | NA | TRBV5-4 | TGTGCCAGTAGCCCGGACACGGGCTCCTACGAGCAGTACTTC | CASSPDTGSYEQYF
TRBJ1-2 | NA | NA | TRBV5-4 | TGTGCCAGCAGCTCCCCCGGGAGGAACTATGGCTACACCTTC | CASSSPGRNYGYTF
TRBJ1-2 | NA | NA | TRBV6-5 | TGTGCCAGCAGTTACTCGGGGGCGACTCCTGATGGCTACACCTTC | CASSYSGATPDGYTF
TRBJ1-1 | TRBD1 | NA | TRBV28 | TGTGCCAGCAGTTCCGGGACAGGATTGAACACTGAAGCTTTCTTT | CASSSGTGLNTEAFF
TRBJ1-5 | NA | NA | TRBV6-1 | TGTGCCAGCAGCACTAGACAGGCTAGCAATCAGCCCCAGCATTTT | CASSTRQASNQPQHF
TRBJ1-5 | NA | NA | TRBV5-1 | TGCGCCAGCAGCTCCGGGGGATCCGGGGCCCAGCCCCAGCATTTT | CASSSGGSGAQPQHF
TRBJ2-3 | NA | NA | TRBV18 | TGTGCCAGCTCACCAATCGTGGGCCCAGATACGCAGTATTTT | CASSPIVGPDTQYF
TRBJ1-3 | NA | NA | TRBV7-9 | TGTGCCAGCAGGCGAAACAACAGGGAGTCAGGAAACACCATATATTTT | CASRRNNRESGNTIYF
TRBJ2-7 | NA | NA | TRBV14 | TGTGCCAGCAGCCAAGCGGGAGAGCCCTACGAGCAGTACTTC | CASSQAGEPYEQYF
TRBJ2-6 | NA | few | TRBV30 | TGTGCCTGGAGTGTGCAGCCCAGCTCTGGGGCCAACGGCCTGACTTTC | CAWSVQPSSGANGLTF
TRBJ2-3 | TRBD2 | NA | TRBV28 | TGTGCCAGCAATAGGCTAGCGGGGGGGGATACGCAGTATTTT | CASNRLAGGDTQYF
TRBJ1-1 | TRBD1 | NA | TRBV28 | TGTGCCAGCAGTCCCGACAGGGGATGGTATTCCTTGAACACTGAAGCTTTCTTT | CASSPDRGWYSLNTEAFF
TRBJ1-2 | TRBD1 | NA | TRBV7-9 | TGTGCCAGCGGGGGACAGGGTTCTAACTATGGCTACACCTTC | CASGGQGSNYGYTF
TRBJ1-2 | TRBD1 | NA | TRBV6-1 | TGTGCCAGCAGGGACTCCGGACAGGGGGTTGGCTACACCTTC | CASRDSGQGVGYTF
TRBJ1-1 | TRBD1 | NA | TRBV19 | TGTGCCAGTAGTGCTGGGACAGGGGGCTTTTTCGCTGAAGCTTTCTTT | CASSAGTGGFFAEAFF
TRBJ1-1 | NA | NA | TRBV9 | TGTGCCAGCAGCAGTCGCTTAGGGTCGGTAGGGGGGAACACTGAAGCTTTCTTT | CASSSRLGSVGGNTEAFF
TRBJ1-2 | TRBD1 | NA | TRBV7-9 | TGTGCCAGCAGCTTGGAGGGACAGGGGCCCACTGGCTACACCTTC | CASSLEGQGPTGYTF
TRBJ2-1 | TRBD2 | NA | TRBV6-5 | TGTGCCAGCAGACCGGGGTGGGGGGGCAATGAGCAGTTCTTC | CASRPGWGGNEQFF
TRBJ2-1 | TRBD2 | NA | TRBV10-1 | TGCGCCAGCAGTGAGGTTAAGCGGGGGCTCTCCTACAATGAGCAGTTCTTC | CASSEVKRGLSYNEQFF
TRBJ1-5 | TRBD1 | NA | TRBV5-1 | TGCGCCAGCAGACCGGGACAGGCCTTGGGGCCCCAGCATTTT | CASRPGQALGPQHF
TRBJ2-2 | TRBD1 | few | TRBV2 | TGTGCCAGCAGGTACGACAGGGGAACCACCGGGGAGCTGTTTTTT | CASRYDRGTTGELFF
TRBJ2-7 | TRBD1 | NA | TRBV11-2 | TGTGCCAGCAGCCCCGGGACAGGGAAGAACTACGAGCAGTACTTC | CASSPGTGKNYEQYF
TRBJ1-5 | NA | once | TRBV2 | TGTGCCAGCAGCCTTCTGGGAGATGGCAATCAGCCCCAGCATTTT | CASSLLGDGNQPQHF
TRBJ2-7 | NA | NA | TRBV5-1 | TGCGCCAGCAGCTTGGAACAGGGCCCCTACGAGCAGTACTTC | CASSLEQGPYEQYF
TRBJ2-2 | TRBD2 | NA | TRBV11-3 | TGTGCCAGCAGCTCACTAGCGGGGGGCGGGGAGCTGTTTTTT | CASSSLAGGGELFF
TRBJ2-2 | TRBD2 | NA | TRBV19 | TGTGCCAGTAGTCGCGCGGGAGAGGTCGGGGAGCTGTTTTTT | CASSRAGEVGELFF
TRBJ2-3 | TRBD1 | few | TRBV29-1 | TGCAGCGTTCGAGGGACAGGGATTACAGATACGCAGTATTTT | CSVRGTGITDTQYF
TRBJ1-2 | NA | NA | TRBV30 | TGTGCCTGGAGCCAAAGCGGCGGGGGAGATGGCTACACCTTC | CAWSQSGGGDGYTF
TRBJ2-4 | NA | NA | TRBV15 | TGTGCCACCAGCAGAGAACCAGGGCGGTCTCCCAAAAACATTCAGTACTTC | CATSREPGRSPKNIQYF
TRBJ1-1 | TRBD1 | NA | TRBV6-6 | TGTGCCAGCAGTTACAGGCAGGGGGGGAACACTGAAGCTTTCTTT | CASSYRQGGNTEAFF
TRBJ2-5 | NA | NA | TRBV10-2 | TGCGCCAGCAGTGTGGACACTCAAGAGACCCAGTACTTC | CASSVDTQETQYF
TRBJ1-2 | NA | NA | TRBV11-2 | TGTGCCAGCAACTACGGGGATGGTTATGGCTACACCTTC | CASNYGDGYGYTF
TRBJ1-4 | NA | few | TRBV28 | TGTGCCAGCAGCCGTAATGAAAAACTGTTTTTT | CASSRNEKLFF
TRBJ1-2 | TRBD1 | NA | TRBV4-1 | TGCGCCAGCAGACGAACAAGTGAGAGGGACAGGGCCTATGGCTACACCTTC | CASRRTSERDRAYGYTF
TRBJ2-1 | NA | NA | TRBV28 | TGTGCCAGCACATACCTACTCTCCTACAATGAGCAGTTCTTC | CASTYLLSYNEQFF
TRBJ2-5 | TRBD1 | NA | TRBV5-5 | TGTGCCAGCAGTCCCGTCGGACAGGGCAGACAAGAGACCCAGTACTTC | CASSPVGQGRQETQYF
TRBJ1-2 | NA | NA | TRBV5-6 | TGTGCCAGCAGCTCCACAGGCCTTAACTATGGCTACACCTTC | CASSSTGLNYGYTF
TRBJ2-5 | NA | NA | TRBV12-5 | TGTGCTAGTGGTTTGGTAACGCGGGAAGAGACCCAGTACTTC | CASGLVTREETQYF